Shown below are 12 T cell receptor beta chains from a single sample sequenced in a study of shared clonotypes between healthy human individuals. The data were produced by immunoSEQ multiplex PCR, yet TCRdb's version contains in-frame clones alone and is incomplete. The repertoire holds some 2.1 million clones, with roughly 93% as singletons. CD45RO-negative, CCR7-positively selected cells formed the naive CD8 fraction, excluding terminally differentiated effector memory CD45RA+ cells. Sequenced sample: naive CD8+ T cells from PBMCs. Receptors were obtained from a man aged 18-30 years in good health. Some clones in this sample may be carry-over from other donors' samples.

This clone appeared once. This sequence joins TRBV5-4 and TRBJ2-7, with TRBD2 matching 10 bases. This CDR3 is built from 12 residues. After removal of 2 bases from V and 13 bases from J, the junction contained 6 bases not matched to a gene. From germline, CDR1 is SGHNT and CDR2 YYREEE (reference sequence). Written as DNA, the CDR3 is TGTGCCAGCAGCTTCTCTAGCGGGAGCCGTTACTTC. Its protein is CASSFSSGSRYF.

The CDR3 DNA reads as TGTGCCAGCAACCCCACAGGGAACGATAACTATGGCTACACCTTC. Translating gives CASNPTGNDNYGYTF. The chain has TRBV9 and TRBJ1-2, with a possible D match to TRBD1 (6 bases). The ends were cut back, 6 bases at V and 1 base at J, with 16 bases in the middle. This CDR3 has 15 amino acids. Per germline, CDR1 SGDLS and CDR2 YYNGEE.

The chain has TRBV5-5 and TRBJ2-7, with D tentatively TRBD2 (6 bases). Trimming took 2 bases from V and 0 from J, leaving 15 bases between them. The CDR3 loop spans 16 amino acids. Germline V lookup: CDR1 SGHKS, CDR2 YYEKEE (reference sequence). The DNA of the CDR3 is TGTGCCAGCAGCTTAGTGGGCGGGGCGGGCTCCTACGAGCAGTACTTC. Its translation is CASSLVGGAGSYEQYF.

On this clone itself: The sample holds other DNA sequences that translate to the same CDR3. The genes are TRBV7-9 and TRBJ2-6; the D is unclear. Trimming stripped 5 bases from V and 4 bases from J, with 9 bases between. Germline-derived CDR1 and CDR2 are SEHNR and FQNEAQ (reference sequence). This CDR3 comprises 14 residues. CDR3 DNA sequence: TGTGCCAGCAGCCCTACCGCCGGGGCCAACGTCCTGACTTTC. Encoded protein: CASSPTAGANVLTF.

The chain combines TRBV27 with TRBJ2-1; 7 bases map to TRBD2. The CDR3 runs to 18 residues. The junction had 14 bases not matched to a gene; V was cut back by 3 bases and J by 3 bases. CDR1 is MNHEY, CDR2 SMNVEV, per germline (reference sequence). The CDR3 sequence: CASSFSLVAGIRYNEQFF. The CDR3 region has the DNA TGTGCCAGCAGTTTCTCCCTGGTAGCGGGTATTCGCTACAATGAGCAGTTCTTC.

The chain is built from TRBV15 and TRBJ1-2, with D unclear. V shed 0 bases and J shed 4 bases, with 15 bases lying between them. The CDR3 runs to 16 residues. Germline V gene lookup returns CDR1 LNHNV and CDR2 YYDKDF (reference sequence). Here the CDR3 DNA reads TGTGCCACCAGCAGAGATCTCCCCGGGTCCACCTATGGCTACACCTTC. Protein: CATSRDLPGSTYGYTF. Together with reference TRBV15 and TRBJ1-2, the CDR3 gives the full variable domain: DAMVIQNPRYQVTQFGKPVTLSCSQTLNHNVMYWYQQKSSQAPKLLFHYYDKDFNNEADTPDNFQSRRPNTSFCFLDIRSPGLGDTAMYLCATSRDLPGSTYGYTFGSGTRLTVV.

This chain connects TRBV7-2 to TRBJ2-1; no clear D gene. V was clipped by 3 bases and J by 0 bases, with 15 bases between them. The germline V gene has CDR1 SGHTA and CDR2 FQGNSA. The CDR3 loop spans 17 amino acids. The CDR3 protein is CASSFVMVLSSYNEQFF. The CDR3 DNA reads as TGTGCCAGCAGCTTCGTGATGGTGCTGAGCTCCTACAATGAGCAGTTCTTC.

The chain carries TRBV6-1 and TRBJ2-3; 8 bases match TRBD2. The trim removed 4 bases at V and 3 bases at J, leaving 6 bases unmatched. The CDR3 is made up of 15 amino acids. Germline loops: CDR1 MNHNS, CDR2 SASEGT. The CDR3 is CASSALAGTTDTQYF. The CDR3 DNA reads as TGTGCCAGCAGTGCGCTAGCGGGTACTACAGATACGCAGTATTTT.

The gene calls are TRBV6-1 and TRBJ2-2; maybe TRBD2 (7 bases). Trimming removed 5 bases from V and 4 bases from J, with 14 bases in between. This CDR3 has 15 residues. Germline loops: CDR1 MNHNS, CDR2 SASEGT. In nucleotides, the CDR3 is TGTGCCAGCAGTCCCCGAGGGGGGGGCACCGGGGAGCTGTTTTTT. Translating it yields CASSPRGGGTGELFF.

V is TRBV4-3 and J is TRBJ1-2, with a weak D call TRBD1 (5 bases). V dropped 1 base and J dropped 5 bases, with 11 bases sitting between them. The CDR3 extends over 14 amino acids. Germline V gives CDR1 LGHNA, CDR2 YSLEER. Here the CDR3 reads CASSQAQEGYGYTF. CDR3 nucleotide sequence: TGCGCCAGCAGCCAAGCCCAGGAGGGGTATGGCTACACCTTC.

V and J are TRBV5-1 and TRBJ2-7, with 9 bases identical to TRBD2. Trimming took 0 bases from V and 3 from J; bases not matched to a gene: 7. Germline assignment: CDR1 SGHRS and CDR2 YFSETQ. The CDR3 is 16 residues long. In DNA form, the CDR3 reads TGCGCCAGCAGCTTGGGTATAGCGGGAGAAGGCTACGAGCAGTACTTC. Encoded protein: CASSLGIAGEGYEQYF.

This chain links TRBV4-1 with TRBJ2-2, with 7 bases identical to TRBD2. Germline lookup yields CDR1 MGHRA and CDR2 YSYEKL. Trimming at V came to 1 base and at J to 4 bases, leaving 6 bases not matched to a gene. CDR3 length: 16 amino acids. Here the CDR3 reads CASSQVRRESTGELFF. CDR3 bases: TGCGCCAGCAGCCAAGTTCGGCGGGAGTCCACCGGGGAGCTGTTTTTT.